This paragraph reports one T cell receptor (beta chain). The data were obtained in a study of shared clonotypes between healthy human individuals. The CDR3 covers 13 residues. The germline V gene has CDR1 SGHKS and CDR2 YYEKEE (reference sequence). V shed 0 bases and J shed 12 bases, with 15 bases lying between them. The data were produced by immunoSEQ multiplex PCR, yet TCRdb's version contains in-frame clones alone and is incomplete. The table includes a few hundred thousand clones, around 97% detected once. Input material: naive CD4+ T cells sorted from blood. Subset specified: CD45RA+ positively selected. This TCR was sampled from a young woman in good health. The chain carries TRBV5-5 and TRBJ1-1; no firm D call. CDR3 coding DNA: TGTGCCAGCAGCTTGGCCGACGAGGGCCTATCTTTCTTT. Its translation: CASSLADEGLSFF.